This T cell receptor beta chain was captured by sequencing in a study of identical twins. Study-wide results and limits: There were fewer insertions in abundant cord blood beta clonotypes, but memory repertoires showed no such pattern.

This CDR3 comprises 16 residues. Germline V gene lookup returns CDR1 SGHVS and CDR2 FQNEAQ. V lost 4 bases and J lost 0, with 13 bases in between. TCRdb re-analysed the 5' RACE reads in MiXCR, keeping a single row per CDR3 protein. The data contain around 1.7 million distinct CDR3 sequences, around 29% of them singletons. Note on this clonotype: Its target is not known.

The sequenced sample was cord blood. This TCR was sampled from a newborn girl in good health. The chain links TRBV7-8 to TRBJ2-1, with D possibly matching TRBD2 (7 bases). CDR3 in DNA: TGTGCCAGCAGCTCATGGAGGGGGGGCTCCTACAATGAGCAGTTCTTC. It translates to CASSSWRGGSYNEQFF.